This T cell receptor (beta chain) was captured by sequencing in a study of shared clonotypes between healthy human individuals. This CDR3 comprises 15 residues. Germline assignment: CDR1 LGHNA and CDR2 YSLEER. V was shortened by 1 base and J by 5 bases, with 11 bases between the two germline ends. In its sample, this clone was seen a few times. Only in-frame clones appear in the TCRdb table, and some are missing; sequencing was by immunoSEQ multiplex PCR. This table holds roughly 95,000 clones, around half found once. The receptor was isolated from a woman in her forties in good health. Some clones in this sample may be carry-over from other donors' samples. Specimen: PBMCs. The chain uses TRBV4-3 and TRBJ2-2; possibly TRBD2 for D (6 bases). The CDR3 DNA is TGCGCCAGCAGCCAAGCGCCGGGAGATACCGGGGAGCTGTTTTTT. Translated: CASSQAPGDTGELFF.